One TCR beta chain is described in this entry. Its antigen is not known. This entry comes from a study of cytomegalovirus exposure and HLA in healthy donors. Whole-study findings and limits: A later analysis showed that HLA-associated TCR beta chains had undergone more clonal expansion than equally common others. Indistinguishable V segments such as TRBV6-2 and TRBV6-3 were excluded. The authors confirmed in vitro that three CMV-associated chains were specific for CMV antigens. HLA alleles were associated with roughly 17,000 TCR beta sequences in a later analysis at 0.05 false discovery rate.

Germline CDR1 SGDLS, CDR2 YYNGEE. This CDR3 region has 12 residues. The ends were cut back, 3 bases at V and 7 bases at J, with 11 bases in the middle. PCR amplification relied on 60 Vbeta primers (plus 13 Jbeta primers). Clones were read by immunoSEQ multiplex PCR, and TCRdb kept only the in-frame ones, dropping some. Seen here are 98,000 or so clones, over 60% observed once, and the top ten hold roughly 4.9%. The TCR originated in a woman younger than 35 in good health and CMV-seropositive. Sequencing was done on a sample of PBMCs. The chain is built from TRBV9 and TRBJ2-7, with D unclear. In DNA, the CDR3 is TGTGCCAGCAGCGCTCCGGGTGGGGAGCAGTACTTC. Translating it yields CASSAPGGEQYF.